The rows below give T cell receptor beta chains drawn from one sample of a study of cytomegalovirus exposure and HLA in healthy donors. Here immunoSEQ multiplex PCR was the method, and the copy in TCRdb shows in-frame clones only, minus some. The sample lists about 240,000 clones; roughly 80% were seen once. Sequencing was done on a sample of PBMCs. The receptors come from a woman between 40 and 50 years old in good health and CMV-seropositive. The CDR3 runs from the conserved cysteine through the conserved F or W. Each record gives: CDR3 length, V gene, J gene, clone size, D gene, CDR3 DNA, CDR3 protein. The D gene is left open where the match is weak. Expanded clones are given a class, and other clones once, few, many or no size at all.

CDR3 length: 17; V gene: TRBV4-1; J gene: TRBJ1-3; clone size: NA; D gene: NA; CDR3 DNA: TGCGCCAGCAGCCAAGCGACGGGGGTGCGCTCTGGAAACACCATATATTTT; CDR3 protein: CASSQATGVRSGNTIYF
CDR3 length: 15; V gene: TRBV19; J gene: TRBJ2-1; clone size: NA; D gene: NA; CDR3 DNA: TGTGCCAGTAGTCCCGCGGGAAGCCCCTACAATGAGCAGTTCTTC; CDR3 protein: CASSPAGSPYNEQFF
CDR3 length: 14; V gene: TRBV7-2; J gene: TRBJ1-2; clone size: NA; D gene: TRBD1; CDR3 DNA: TGTGCCAGCTTTAGGACAGGGGAAGTCTATGGCTACACCTTC; CDR3 protein: CASFRTGEVYGYTF
CDR3 length: 15; V gene: TRBV6-1; J gene: TRBJ2-3; clone size: NA; D gene: TRBD2; CDR3 DNA: TGTGCCAGCAGTGAACGGGCTAGCGGATTGAATACGCAGTATTTT; CDR3 protein: CASSERASGLNTQYF
CDR3 length: 15; V gene: TRBV4-2; J gene: TRBJ1-3; clone size: NA; D gene: TRBD1; CDR3 DNA: TGTGCCAGCTCGCCGGGACAGGGTGCTGGAAACACCATATATTTT; CDR3 protein: CASSPGQGAGNTIYF
CDR3 length: 13; V gene: TRBV5-6; J gene: TRBJ2-7; clone size: once; D gene: NA; CDR3 DNA: TGTGCCAGAACTACACGAGAAGACGGAGAGCAGTACTTC; CDR3 protein: CARTTREDGEQYF
CDR3 length: 14; V gene: TRBV25-1; J gene: TRBJ1-5; clone size: NA; D gene: NA; CDR3 DNA: TGTGCCAGCAGTATATGGACACTGCCCCAGCCCCAGCATTTT; CDR3 protein: CASSIWTLPQPQHF
CDR3 length: 17; V gene: TRBV7-9; J gene: TRBJ2-7; clone size: NA; D gene: TRBD1; CDR3 DNA: TGTGCCAGCAGCTTTTCGAGGGGACAGGGAAGCTCCTACGAGCAGTACTTC; CDR3 protein: CASSFSRGQGSSYEQYF
CDR3 length: 17; V gene: TRBV2; J gene: TRBJ2-3; clone size: NA; D gene: TRBD1; CDR3 DNA: TGTGCCAGCAGTGCTTTACAGGGGGCGGAGATAGGAGATACGCAGTATTTT; CDR3 protein: CASSALQGAEIGDTQYF
CDR3 length: 13; V gene: TRBV6-5; J gene: TRBJ2-7; clone size: NA; D gene: NA; CDR3 DNA: TGTGCCAGCAGTTACTCGAGGGCCTACGAGCAGTACTTC; CDR3 protein: CASSYSRAYEQYF
CDR3 length: 13; V gene: TRBV19; J gene: TRBJ2-7; clone size: once; D gene: NA; CDR3 DNA: TGTGCCAGTAGTATAGACGACAGATTCGAGCAGTACTTC; CDR3 protein: CASSIDDRFEQYF
CDR3 length: 15; V gene: TRBV11-2; J gene: TRBJ2-2; clone size: NA; D gene: TRBD2; CDR3 DNA: TGTGCCAGCAGCAGAATTAGCGGGGCCATCGGGGAGCTGTTTTTT; CDR3 protein: CASSRISGAIGELFF
CDR3 length: 15; V gene: TRBV4-1; J gene: TRBJ1-2; clone size: NA; D gene: TRBD1; CDR3 DNA: TGCGCCAGCAGACAAGGACAGGGTGTTGACCGTGCCTACACCTTC; CDR3 protein: CASRQGQGVDRAYTF
CDR3 length: 17; V gene: TRBV5-1; J gene: TRBJ2-3; clone size: NA; D gene: TRBD2; CDR3 DNA: TGCGCCAGCAGTCAGGGGTCTAGCGGGGGTCCCGCAGATACGCAGTATTTT; CDR3 protein: CASSQGSSGGPADTQYF
CDR3 length: 15; V gene: TRBV5-1; J gene: TRBJ2-7; clone size: NA; D gene: TRBD1; CDR3 DNA: TGCGCCAGCAGCTCAGGGACAGGGGGATTTTACGAGCAGTACTTC; CDR3 protein: CASSSGTGGFYEQYF
CDR3 length: 16; V gene: TRBV6-5; J gene: TRBJ2-7; clone size: NA; D gene: NA; CDR3 DNA: TGTGCCAGCAGATACGGACAAGGGAATGTGCCCTACGAGCAGTACTTC; CDR3 protein: CASRYGQGNVPYEQYF
CDR3 length: 14; V gene: TRBV19; J gene: TRBJ1-5; clone size: NA; D gene: NA; CDR3 DNA: TGTGCCAGTAGGCAAAGGGACTACAATCAGCCCCAGCATTTT; CDR3 protein: CASRQRDYNQPQHF
CDR3 length: 13; V gene: TRBV2; J gene: TRBJ2-7; clone size: NA; D gene: TRBD1; CDR3 DNA: TGTGCCAGCAGTGAACGACAGGGGTTCGAGCAGTACTTC; CDR3 protein: CASSERQGFEQYF
CDR3 length: 17; V gene: TRBV9; J gene: TRBJ1-1; clone size: few; D gene: TRBD1; CDR3 DNA: TGTGCCAGCAGTAGGGGACAGGGCGACGTAGCGAACACTGAAGCTTTCTTT; CDR3 protein: CASSRGQGDVANTEAFF
CDR3 length: 15; V gene: TRBV7-3; J gene: TRBJ2-1; clone size: NA; D gene: NA; CDR3 DNA: TGTGCCAGCAGCTTAGTAGCGGCAGTCCCCAACGAGCAGTTCTTC; CDR3 protein: CASSLVAAVPNEQFF
CDR3 length: 16; V gene: TRBV9; J gene: TRBJ2-3; clone size: NA; D gene: TRBD2; CDR3 DNA: TGTGCCAGCAGCCGGGGACTAGCGGGAGTGTTAGATACGCAGTATTTT; CDR3 protein: CASSRGLAGVLDTQYF
CDR3 length: 12; V gene: TRBV29-1; J gene: TRBJ1-2; clone size: NA; D gene: NA; CDR3 DNA: TGCAGCGCCCGAGGGGAGGGTTATGGCTACACCTTC; CDR3 protein: CSARGEGYGYTF
CDR3 length: 14; V gene: TRBV27; J gene: TRBJ1-2; clone size: NA; D gene: TRBD1; CDR3 DNA: TGTGCCAGCAGTTTATTCCGACAGGGCGGCGGCTACACCTTC; CDR3 protein: CASSLFRQGGGYTF
CDR3 length: 15; V gene: TRBV6-5; J gene: TRBJ1-2; clone size: NA; D gene: TRBD1; CDR3 DNA: TGTGCCAGCAGTTTACTAGGGGGCCGTCTTTTGAGCTACACCTTC; CDR3 protein: CASSLLGGRLLSYTF
CDR3 length: 19; V gene: TRBV27; J gene: TRBJ1-1; clone size: NA; D gene: TRBD1; CDR3 DNA: TGTGCCAGCCGAGCCGGGAGTTTCAGACAGGGGTTCACGAACACTGAAGCTTTCTTT; CDR3 protein: CASRAGSFRQGFTNTEAFF
CDR3 length: 17; V gene: TRBV2; J gene: TRBJ1-4; clone size: NA; D gene: TRBD1; CDR3 DNA: TGTGCCAGCACCCCGGGGTTTTGGACAGGGACTAATGAAAAACTGTTTTTT; CDR3 protein: CASTPGFWTGTNEKLFF
CDR3 length: 13; V gene: TRBV27; J gene: TRBJ2-3; clone size: once; D gene: TRBD2; CDR3 DNA: TGTGCCAGCAGTTGGCGGGAGAGAGATACGCAGTATTTT; CDR3 protein: CASSWRERDTQYF
CDR3 length: 17; V gene: TRBV4-3; J gene: TRBJ2-2; clone size: NA; D gene: TRBD2; CDR3 DNA: TGCGCCAGCAGCCAAGTTGTTAGGCGGGAGGGCCTCGGGGAGCTGTTTTTT; CDR3 protein: CASSQVVRREGLGELFF
CDR3 length: 15; V gene: TRBV30; J gene: TRBJ1-1; clone size: NA; D gene: NA; CDR3 DNA: TGTGCCTGGAGGGATACGGGACACCCGAACACTGAAGCTTTCTTT; CDR3 protein: CAWRDTGHPNTEAFF
CDR3 length: 14; V gene: TRBV7-9; J gene: TRBJ1-2; clone size: NA; D gene: NA; CDR3 DNA: TGTGCCAGCAGCTTAGATAGTGCTTACTATGGCTACACCTTC; CDR3 protein: CASSLDSAYYGYTF
CDR3 length: 18; V gene: TRBV11-3; J gene: TRBJ2-1; clone size: once; D gene: TRBD1; CDR3 DNA: TGTGCCAGCAGCCCAAGCAGGACAGGGGGCTTCTCCTACAATGAGCAGTTCTTC; CDR3 protein: CASSPSRTGGFSYNEQFF
CDR3 length: 13; V gene: TRBV27; J gene: TRBJ1-4; clone size: NA; D gene: TRBD1; CDR3 DNA: TGTGCCAGCAGTTTAGGTCAGGGGGCAGGACTGTTTTTT; CDR3 protein: CASSLGQGAGLFF
CDR3 length: 11; V gene: TRBV4-1; J gene: TRBJ1-1; clone size: NA; D gene: NA; CDR3 DNA: TGCGCCTCAAGGGGGAACACTGAAGCTTTCTTT; CDR3 protein: CASRGNTEAFF
CDR3 length: 15; V gene: TRBV11-3; J gene: TRBJ2-7; clone size: NA; D gene: TRBD2; CDR3 DNA: TGTGCCAGCAGCCCGTATGGGGGGGACTTCTACGAGCAGTACTTC; CDR3 protein: CASSPYGGDFYEQYF
CDR3 length: 15; V gene: TRBV2; J gene: TRBJ2-7; clone size: NA; D gene: TRBD2; CDR3 DNA: TGTGCCAGCAGGGACCCGGGACTAGCCGACTACGAGCAGTACTTC; CDR3 protein: CASRDPGLADYEQYF
CDR3 length: 16; V gene: TRBV9; J gene: TRBJ2-1; clone size: NA; D gene: NA; CDR3 DNA: TGTGCCAGCAGCGTAGGGGGTACTAGCTCCTACAATGAGCAGTTCTTC; CDR3 protein: CASSVGGTSSYNEQFF
CDR3 length: 14; V gene: TRBV5-8; J gene: TRBJ2-5; clone size: few; D gene: TRBD1; CDR3 DNA: TGTGCCAGCAGCCCCTGGGACAGGGGAGAGACCCAGTACTTC; CDR3 protein: CASSPWDRGETQYF
CDR3 length: 16; V gene: TRBV6-5; J gene: TRBJ2-1; clone size: NA; D gene: TRBD2; CDR3 DNA: TGTGCCAGCAGTTTATACACTTCCGCGGGGGAGGGTGAGCAGTTCTTC; CDR3 protein: CASSLYTSAGEGEQFF
CDR3 length: 14; V gene: TRBV19; J gene: TRBJ2-7; clone size: once; D gene: NA; CDR3 DNA: TGTGCCAGTAGTGCCGGCAGCGGACCCTACGAGCAGTACTTC; CDR3 protein: CASSAGSGPYEQYF
CDR3 length: 15; V gene: TRBV9; J gene: TRBJ2-2; clone size: once; D gene: TRBD1; CDR3 DNA: TGTGCCAGCAGCCCCGGGACAGGGAGTCCCGGGGAGCTGTTTTTT; CDR3 protein: CASSPGTGSPGELFF
CDR3 length: 16; V gene: TRBV10-3; J gene: TRBJ1-2; clone size: NA; D gene: TRBD1; CDR3 DNA: TGTGCCATCAGTGAGTCGAGCGGGACAGGGGCCTATGGCTACACCTTC; CDR3 protein: CAISESSGTGAYGYTF
CDR3 length: 15; V gene: TRBV6-6; J gene: TRBJ1-4; clone size: NA; D gene: NA; CDR3 DNA: TGTGCCAGCAGTTACGGGGCGGGGATTAATGAAAAACTGTTTTTT; CDR3 protein: CASSYGAGINEKLFF
CDR3 length: 14; V gene: TRBV30; J gene: TRBJ2-1; clone size: NA; D gene: TRBD1; CDR3 DNA: TGTGCCTGGAGTGTAGGACAGGGATTCAATGAGCAGTTCTTC; CDR3 protein: CAWSVGQGFNEQFF
CDR3 length: 13; V gene: TRBV6-5; J gene: TRBJ2-5; clone size: few; D gene: TRBD1; CDR3 DNA: TGTGCCAGCACCTCGACAGGGAGAGAGACCCAGTACTTC; CDR3 protein: CASTSTGRETQYF
CDR3 length: 16; V gene: TRBV14; J gene: TRBJ1-1; clone size: NA; D gene: NA; CDR3 DNA: TGTGCCAGCAGCCAAGAGCTGGCTGGGAGTGGCACTGAAGCTTTCTTT; CDR3 protein: CASSQELAGSGTEAFF
CDR3 length: 17; V gene: TRBV25-1; J gene: TRBJ1-2; clone size: NA; D gene: TRBD1; CDR3 DNA: TGTGCCAGCAGTGACCTCGGACAGGGGGAATTTGTTCGTGGCTACACCTTC; CDR3 protein: CASSDLGQGEFVRGYTF
CDR3 length: 17; V gene: TRBV18; J gene: TRBJ2-3; clone size: NA; D gene: TRBD1; CDR3 DNA: TGTGCCAGCTCACCCCGACAGGGGGTGGGATTCACAGATACGCAGTATTTT; CDR3 protein: CASSPRQGVGFTDTQYF
CDR3 length: 16; V gene: TRBV5-4; J gene: TRBJ1-2; clone size: NA; D gene: TRBD1; CDR3 DNA: TGTGCCAGCAGGTCCCGGGACAGCCTCTATGTTTATGGCTACACCTTC; CDR3 protein: CASRSRDSLYVYGYTF
CDR3 length: 15; V gene: TRBV4-1; J gene: TRBJ1-5; clone size: NA; D gene: TRBD1; CDR3 DNA: TGCGCCAGCAGCCTGAGACAGGGCCCTAATCAGCCCCAGCATTTT; CDR3 protein: CASSLRQGPNQPQHF
CDR3 length: 15; V gene: TRBV10-3; J gene: TRBJ1-1; clone size: NA; D gene: TRBD1; CDR3 DNA: TGTGCCATCAGTGACCCAGGACAGGGGAACACTGAAGCTTTCTTT; CDR3 protein: CAISDPGQGNTEAFF
CDR3 length: 15; V gene: TRBV5-1; J gene: TRBJ1-6; clone size: NA; D gene: TRBD1; CDR3 DNA: TGCGCCAGCAGCTTTAGTGGACAGGAAAATTCACCCCTCCACTTT; CDR3 protein: CASSFSGQENSPLHF
CDR3 length: 12; V gene: TRBV7-9; J gene: TRBJ1-1; clone size: NA; D gene: NA; CDR3 DNA: TGTGCCAGCAGCCACGTCGGAGGGGAAGCTTTCTTT; CDR3 protein: CASSHVGGEAFF
CDR3 length: 13; V gene: TRBV30; J gene: TRBJ2-2; clone size: few; D gene: NA; CDR3 DNA: TGTGCCTGGAGGAGCGGTTACCTCGGGGAGCTGTTTTTT; CDR3 protein: CAWRSGYLGELFF
CDR3 length: 13; V gene: TRBV30; J gene: TRBJ1-2; clone size: NA; D gene: NA; CDR3 DNA: TGTGCCTGGAGTGTAGGGGGAGGGGGTGGCTACACCTTC; CDR3 protein: CAWSVGGGGGYTF
CDR3 length: 14; V gene: TRBV6-6; J gene: TRBJ1-4; clone size: NA; D gene: NA; CDR3 DNA: TGTGCCAGCAGTTCGTCAGGAGGGTATGAAAAACTGTTTTTT; CDR3 protein: CASSSSGGYEKLFF
CDR3 length: 13; V gene: TRBV5-6; J gene: TRBJ2-7; clone size: NA; D gene: TRBD1; CDR3 DNA: TGTGCCAGCAGCTTGGGGGACAGTGTTGAGCAGTACTTC; CDR3 protein: CASSLGDSVEQYF
CDR3 length: 15; V gene: TRBV30; J gene: TRBJ2-1; clone size: NA; D gene: NA; CDR3 DNA: TGTGCCTGGAGCGCGGGTCGAAACAGGGACAATGAGCAGTTCTTC; CDR3 protein: CAWSAGRNRDNEQFF
CDR3 length: 15; V gene: TRBV15; J gene: TRBJ2-7; clone size: NA; D gene: NA; CDR3 DNA: TGTGCCACCAGCAGAGACCGGGAGTTAACCTACGAGCAGTACTTC; CDR3 protein: CATSRDRELTYEQYF
CDR3 length: 16; V gene: TRBV5-8; J gene: TRBJ2-3; clone size: few; D gene: TRBD2; CDR3 DNA: TGTGCCAGCAGCCAGGGAGCGGGAGCTAGCACAGATACGCAGTATTTT; CDR3 protein: CASSQGAGASTDTQYF